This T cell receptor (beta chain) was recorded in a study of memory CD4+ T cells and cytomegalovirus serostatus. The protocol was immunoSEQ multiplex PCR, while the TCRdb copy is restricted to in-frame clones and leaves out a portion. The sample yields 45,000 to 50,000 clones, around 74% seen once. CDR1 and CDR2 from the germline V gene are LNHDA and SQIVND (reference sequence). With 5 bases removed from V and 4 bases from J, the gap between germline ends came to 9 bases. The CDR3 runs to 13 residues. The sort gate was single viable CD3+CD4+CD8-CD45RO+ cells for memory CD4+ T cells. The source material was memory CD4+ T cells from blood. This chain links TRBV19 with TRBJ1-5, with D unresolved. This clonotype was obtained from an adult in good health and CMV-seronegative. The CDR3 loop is CASSEAANQPQHF. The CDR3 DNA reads TGTGCCAGTAGTGAGGCGGCTAATCAGCCCCAGCATTTT.